The source of this T cell receptor beta chain is a study of Ad26.COV2.S vaccination and SARS-CoV-2 variants. Findings and limits, study-wide: People given the vaccine had a wider spike-specific TCR breadth than placebo recipients did. Participants given vaccine showed non-spike TCR breadth similar to that of placebo recipients.

Concerning this clone itself: Its antigen is not identified.

Generated by immunoSEQ multiplex PCR, the TCRdb table keeps only in-frame clones and is missing some. The data contain 350,000 to 500,000 clones, roughly nine tenths of them singletons. Treatment denoted: around 19 received Ad26.COV2.S at low or high dose, single or two shots; several received placebo; per-sample allocation not given. On day 63 after the first injection, vaccine and placebo recipients gave samples. An Ad26 vector expressing Wuhan-strain SARS-CoV-2 spike constituted the vaccine. CDR1 and CDR2 from the germline V gene are LGHNA and YSLEER. V shed 1 base, J shed 1 base, and the junction held 3 bases outside the gene matches. This CDR3 spans 15 amino acids.

This receptor was obtained from a person between 18 and 65 years old who received the Ad26.COV2.S COVID-19 vaccine or a placebo. The sequenced sample was peripheral blood, obtained in a trial of Ad26.COV2.S vaccine versus placebo. The rearrangement uses TRBV4-3 and TRBJ2-5; 7 positions match TRBD1. In nucleotides, the CDR3 is TGCGCCAGCAGCCAAGCGACAGGGACCCAAGAGACCCAGTACTTC. Residues: CASSQATGTQETQYF.